Following are 29 T cell receptor beta chains from one sample sequenced in a study of somatic mutations in cytotoxic T cells in rheumatoid arthritis. TCRdb's copy holds only in-frame clones and misses some; the assay was immunoSEQ multiplex PCR. Of several thousand clones in the sample, more than 45% were seen once. Sequencing input: CD8+ T cells sorted from blood. These receptor sequences come from a woman aged 40 to 50 in good health.

This clone was seen a few times. The rearrangement uses TRBV30 and TRBJ1-1, with D unresolved. The length of the CDR3 is 10 residues. Trimming took off 8 bases at V and 7 bases at J, with 11 bases between the two ends. Germline V gene lookup returns CDR1 GTSNPN and CDR2 SVGIG (reference sequence). The CDR3 nucleotides are TGTGCCGGATGGTGGATTGAAGCTTTCTTT. Translated: CAGWWIEAFF.

The genes are TRBV11-3 and TRBJ1-1; D not certain. The CDR3 runs 12 residues. Trimming left V 5 bases short and J 7 bases short, with 11 bases between. Germline lookup yields CDR1 SGHNT and CDR2 YENEEA. Written as DNA, the CDR3 is TGTGCCAGCAGCCCCTCTGGTGGTGAAGCTTTCTTT. This gives the protein CASSPSGGEAFF.

The CDR3 DNA follows: TGTGCCATCAGTGGGGGACAGGGAATCAACACTGAAGCTTTCTTT. Protein: CAISGGQGINTEAFF. This sequence joins TRBV10-3 and TRBJ1-1; 9 bases map to TRBD1. The germline V gene has CDR1 ENHRY and CDR2 SYGVKD. V lost 4 bases and J lost 2; bases outside the gene matches: 5. CDR3 length: 15 residues.

V usage is TRBV6-1 and J usage is TRBJ1-1, with 8 positions matching TRBD1. Germline lookup yields CDR1 MNHNS and CDR2 SASEGT. V dropped 2 bases and J dropped 2; count of bases not matched to a gene: 13. This CDR3 comprises 18 residues. The CDR3 DNA follows: TGTGCCAGCAGTGAACCCTGGGGGCAGGGGGCACTTAACACTGAAGCTTTCTTT. Translation: CASSEPWGQGALNTEAFF.

V and J are TRBV13 and TRBJ2-1; perhaps TRBD2 as D (6 bases). The length of the CDR3 is 16 residues. V was cut by 5 bases and J by 0 bases, with 14 bases left in between. CDR1 and CDR2 from the germline V gene are PRHDT and FYEKMQ (reference sequence). The CDR3: CASSGPEGLSYNEQFF. The CDR3 nucleotides are TGTGCCAGCAGCGGCCCCGAGGGACTCTCCTACAATGAGCAGTTCTTC.

This chain joins TRBV27 and TRBJ2-7, with TRBD2 identical over 10 bases. Germline lookup yields CDR1 MNHEY and CDR2 SMNVEV (reference sequence). The V and J ends lost 5 bases and 4 bases, in that order; junction bases with no gene match: 11. This CDR3 has 16 amino acids. The CDR3 sequence: CASSQAGGRMGYEQYF. In nucleotides, the CDR3 is TGTGCCAGCAGTCAAGCGGGAGGGCGTATGGGATACGAGCAGTACTTC.

This clone has a handful of counts. This chain connects TRBV5-4 to TRBJ1-4; perhaps TRBD1 as D (6 bases). The length of the CDR3 is 14 residues. CDR1 is SGHNT, CDR2 YYREEE, per germline (reference sequence). The V and J ends lost 5 bases and 1 base respectively, with 9 bases between them. Written as DNA, the CDR3 is TGTGCCAGCAGGCCACAGGGAACTAATGAAAAACTGTTTTTT. Protein sequence: CASRPQGTNEKLFF.

The chain uses TRBV28 and TRBJ2-1; no clear D. Between the trimmed V and J ends, which lost 4 bases and 0 bases, there was a span of 13 bases. CDR1 is MDHEN, CDR2 SYDVKM, per germline. CDR3 length: 16 amino acids. In DNA, the CDR3 is TGTGCCAGCAGTTCCTATGACCCTGGCTCCTACAATGAGCAGTTCTTC. Amino acid sequence: CASSSYDPGSYNEQFF.

This clone was detected only a few times. The genes are TRBV5-4 and TRBJ2-2, with 12 bases matching TRBD2. The CDR3 loop spans 15 amino acids. The germline gives CDR1 SGHNT, CDR2 YYREEE (reference sequence). With 4 bases clipped from V and 8 bases from J, the junction kept 6 bases outside the gene matches. The CDR3 region is CASSQTSGSGGELFF. The DNA for the CDR3 is TGTGCCAGCAGCCAGACTAGCGGGAGTGGTGGGGAGCTGTTTTTT.

The chain links TRBV19 to TRBJ2-1; no clear D. V lost 6 bases, J lost 6 bases, and 12 bases lay in between. Germline-derived CDR1 and CDR2 are LNHDA and SQIVND (reference sequence). The CDR3 extends over 13 amino acids. CDR3 DNA: TGTGCCAGTAGCCCCCTCGTAGGCAATGAGCAGTTCTTC. This sequence encodes CASSPLVGNEQFF.

In nucleotides, the CDR3 is TGTGCCAGCAGCTTGGAAGGTGGAGGTGCTGGGATTGAAGCTTTCTTT. Protein product: CASSLEGGGAGIEAFF. The rearrangement uses TRBV5-4 and TRBJ1-1; no clear D. Germline V gene lookup returns CDR1 SGHNT and CDR2 YYREEE (reference sequence). This CDR3 is built from 16 residues. Trimming stripped 0 bases from V and 7 bases from J, with 19 bases between.

This chain uses TRBV7-9 with TRBJ1-1; 9 positions agree with TRBD1. CDR3 length: 15 amino acids. In germline, CDR1 is SEHNR, CDR2 FQNEAQ (reference sequence). Trimming removed 4 bases from V and 6 bases from J; junction bases left unmatched: 9. For the CDR3, the DNA is TGTGCCAGCAGCTCACAACAGGGGGCGAGGGCTGAAGCTTTCTTT. Translation: CASSSQQGARAEAFF.

The chain joins TRBV27 to TRBJ2-3; the D gene is possibly TRBD1 (6 bases). This CDR3 spans 16 amino acids. The germline CDR1 and CDR2 sequences are MNHEY and SMNVEV (reference sequence). V was shortened by 1 base and J by 6 bases, with 17 bases between the two germline ends. The CDR3 DNA reads TGTGCCAGCAGTTTATTATGGGGGCTCGGCGGGGATACGCAGTATTTT. It codes for CASSLLWGLGGDTQYF.

The chain has TRBV27 and TRBJ2-3, with TRBD2 identical over 9 bases. V lost 3 bases, J lost 6 bases, and 1 base stayed unmatched. Per germline, CDR1 MNHEY and CDR2 SMNVEV (reference sequence). This CDR3 is 13 amino acids long. CDR3 nucleotide sequence: TGTGCCAGCAGTTTCAGCGGGAGGGATACGCAGTATTTT. Translation: CASSFSGRDTQYF.

The CDR3 DNA reads as TGTGCCAGCAGCTTAAGGGGCCGGAACACTGAAGCTTTCTTT. This codes for CASSLRGRNTEAFF. V is TRBV13 and J is TRBJ1-1, with a weak D call TRBD1 (5 bases). The V end lost 2 bases, the J end lost 1 base, and 8 bases lay between the germline ends. Per the germline V gene, CDR1 is PRHDT and CDR2 is FYEKMQ (reference sequence). This CDR3 is built from 14 residues.

The chain links TRBV11-2 to TRBJ2-3, with 7 bases identical to TRBD1. The trim removed 5 bases at V and 3 bases at J, leaving 5 bases unmatched. CDR3 length: 14 residues. The V gene's germline CDR1 is SGHAT and CDR2 FQNNGV. CDR3 in DNA: TGTGCCAGCAGCCCGGGGACAGCTACAGATACGCAGTATTTT. It specifies CASSPGTATDTQYF.

This clone has more than one count but fewer than ten. V is TRBV2 and J is TRBJ2-3; the D gene is possibly TRBD2 (6 bases). V was pared by 7 bases and J by 3 bases, with 11 bases between. The CDR3 runs to 13 residues. Germline V gene data show CDR1 as SNHLY and CDR2 as FYNNEI. Here the CDR3 DNA reads TGTGCCAGCACGGGGGAGAATACAGATACGCAGTATTTT. Translated: CASTGENTDTQYF.

V and J are TRBV2 and TRBJ1-2; maybe TRBD1 (5 bases). The CDR3 totals 15 residues. Germline CDR1 SNHLY, CDR2 FYNNEI. The ends were cut back, 5 bases at V and 6 bases at J, with 19 bases in the middle. The CDR3 sequence is CASSSGLLKVDGYTF. As DNA, the CDR3 is TGTGCCAGCAGTTCAGGGTTACTTAAGGTCGATGGCTACACCTTC.

V is TRBV19 and J is TRBJ1-1, with TRBD1 matching over 9 bases. Germline V CDR1 and CDR2: LNHDA, SQIVND (reference sequence). The CDR3 is 13 residues long. The junction had 9 bases not matched to a gene; V was cut back by 10 bases and J by 6 bases. CDR3 DNA sequence: TGTGCCACCTGGGACAGGGAGGTGGCTGAAGCTTTCTTT. This sequence encodes CATWDREVAEAFF.

The chain couples TRBV30 to TRBJ2-7; D is perhaps TRBD2 (5 bases). V lost 0 bases to trimming and J lost 4 bases, with 16 bases between them. CDR1 GTSNPN and CDR2 SVGIG come from the germline V gene (reference sequence). This CDR3 region has 15 residues. CDR3 coding DNA: TGTGCCTGGAGTGTACCTGAAGGAGGAGGTTACGAGCAGTACTTC. Protein product: CAWSVPEGGGYEQYF.

V is TRBV7-6 and J is TRBJ2-7; no clear D gene. Germline assignment: CDR1 SGHVS and CDR2 FNYEAQ. V was clipped by 1 base and J by 3 bases, with 13 bases between them. CDR3 length equals 15 residues. The CDR3 reads CASSLDGSANYEQYF. CDR3 in DNA: TGTGCCAGCAGCTTAGATGGGTCAGCTAACTACGAGCAGTACTTC.

The CDR3 coding sequence is TGTGCCAGCAGCTTAGTGTTAAGTACCTCCTACGAGCAGTACTTC. Its protein product is CASSLVLSTSYEQYF. V is TRBV7-9 and J is TRBJ2-7; D is undetermined. Trimming left V 1 base short and J 0 bases short, with 10 bases between. Germline V CDR1 and CDR2: SEHNR, FQNEAQ (reference sequence). The CDR3 is 15 amino acids.

The genes are TRBV11-3 and TRBJ1-4; D call uncertain. The ends were cut back, 5 bases at V and 0 bases at J, with 10 bases in the middle. Germline CDR1 SGHNT, CDR2 YENEEA. This CDR3 comprises 15 residues. As DNA, the CDR3 is TGTGCCAGCAGCCCCGGTCAGTCAACTAATGAAAAACTGTTTTTT. Encoded protein: CASSPGQSTNEKLFF. Full variable domain (rest looked up from reference TRBV11-3 and TRBJ1-4): EAGVVQSPRYKIIEKKQPVAFWCNPISGHNTLYWYLQNLGQGPELLIRYENEEAVDDSQLPKDRFSAERLKGVDSTLKIQPAELGDSAVYLCASSPGQSTNEKLFFGSGTQLSVL.

The V call is TRBV6-5, the J call TRBJ1-2; TRBD1 aligns across 7 bases. Germline loops: CDR1 MNHEY, CDR2 SVGAGI. V was clipped by 2 bases and J by 6 bases; unmatched bases: 6. The CDR3 is 14 amino acids. The CDR3 protein is CASSYVQGRDGYTF. As DNA, the CDR3 is TGTGCCAGCAGTTACGTACAGGGGAGGGATGGCTACACCTTC.

The CDR3 here is CASSLSGNTDTQYF. CDR3 sequence (DNA): TGTGCCAGCAGTTTAAGCGGGAACACAGATACGCAGTATTTT. This chain links TRBV27 with TRBJ2-3; TRBD2 matches at 7 bases. With 2 bases clipped from V and 2 bases from J, the junction kept 1 base outside the gene matches. The germline V gene has CDR1 MNHEY and CDR2 SMNVEV (reference sequence). This CDR3 spans 14 amino acids.

The chain has TRBV7-9 and TRBJ2-7; 9 bases fit TRBD1. V lost 1 base and J lost 6; bases outside the gene matches: 7. This CDR3 comprises 15 residues. Germline CDR1 SEHNR, CDR2 FQNEAQ (reference sequence). The CDR3 sequence is CASSLVRGQGSEQYF. The CDR3 DNA reads TGTGCCAGCAGCTTAGTCCGGGGACAGGGCTCCGAGCAGTACTTC.

The chain has TRBV14 and TRBJ2-7, with TRBD1 as a possible D gene (6 bases). V was cut by 4 bases and J by 4 bases, with 8 bases left in between. Germline values: CDR1 SGHDN, CDR2 FVKESK. This CDR3 is 12 amino acids long. CDR3 in DNA: TGTGCCAGCAGCCTACAGGGTTACGAGCAGTACTTC. As protein: CASSLQGYEQYF.

The chain recombines TRBV14 with TRBJ2-1; D is undetermined. The CDR3 extends over 15 amino acids. The V and J ends lost 1 base and 1 base respectively, with 8 bases between them. Germline-derived CDR1 and CDR2 are SGHDN and FVKESK. As DNA, the CDR3 is TGTGCCAGCAGCCAAGGGGGTGGGTCCTACAATGAGCAGTTCTTC. Residues: CASSQGGGSYNEQFF.

This chain links TRBV10-2 with TRBJ2-3, with 11 bases matching TRBD2. The CDR3 contains 16 residues. The V segment lost 3 bases and the J segment 6 bases; nucleotides outside the gene matches: 8. The germline V gene encodes CDR1 WSHSY and CDR2 SAAADI. The CDR3 region is CASSDPSSGRLDTQYF. CDR3 nucleotide sequence: TGCGCCAGCAGTGATCCGTCTAGCGGGAGGTTGGATACGCAGTATTTT.